These 6 T cell receptor beta chains share one sample of origin, sequenced in a study of human T cells and chemical hapten exposure. TCRdb re-analysed the RACE reads in MiXCR, keeping a single row per CDR3 protein. The sample records tens of thousands of distinct CDR3 sequences, 10% to 15% being singletons. Time point specified: patch test 1, 2 weeks after DPC sensitization. The treatment here: therapeutic diphenylcyclopropenone sensitization with weekly scalp DPC. The sample in question was whole blood, obtained in connection with sensitization to the hapten diphenylcyclopropenone (DPC). The receptors stem from a woman in her fifties or sixties with alopecia areata. Some clones in this sample may be carry-over from other donors' samples.

Many counts were recorded for this clonotype. The genes are TRBV30 and TRBJ2-1, with a weak D call TRBD2 (6 bases). From germline, CDR1 is GTSNPN and CDR2 SVGIG (reference sequence). This CDR3 has 14 residues. V lost 5 bases and J lost 0, with 11 bases in between. The CDR3 nucleotides read TGTGCCTGGGATGGGGGGTCCTCCTACAATGAGCAGTTCTTC. Encoded protein: CAWDGGSSYNEQFF.

The genes are TRBV5-1 and TRBJ2-2, with D perhaps TRBD2 (6 bases). CDR3 length: 17 amino acids. Germline assignment: CDR1 SGHRS and CDR2 YFSETQ. The V gene lost 2 bases and the J gene lost 0 bases, with 14 bases spanning the gap. CDR3 sequence (DNA): TGCGCCAGCAGCTTCGGGCCGAGCGGGCCGAACACCGGGGAGCTGTTTTTT. Its translation: CASSFGPSGPNTGELFF.

This clonotype was seen more than once but under ten times. The chain links TRBV20-1 to TRBJ2-3; 10 nucleotides match TRBD2. This CDR3 spans 15 amino acids. Germline V lookup: CDR1 DFQATT, CDR2 SNEGSKA (reference sequence). Trimming removed 1 base from V and 6 bases from J; junction bases left unmatched: 7. Here the CDR3 DNA reads TGCAGTGCTAGAGCACTAGCGGGGCAAGGGGATACGCAGTATTTT. The encoded protein is CSARALAGQGDTQYF.

J is TRBJ2-2 and V is TRBV7-3; the D gene is possibly TRBD2 (6 bases). The CDR3 spans 16 residues. Germline loops: CDR1 SGHTA, CDR2 FQGTGA. Trimming took 5 bases from V and 2 from J, leaving 15 bases between them. In nucleotides, the CDR3 is TGTGCCAGCAGCGTAGTTCCGGGACTCAACACCGGGGAGCTGTTTTTT. Residues: CASSVVPGLNTGELFF.

This clonotype was recorded many times. V gene TRBV25-1 combines with J gene TRBJ2-7; possibly TRBD1 for D (7 bases). The ends were cut back, 2 bases at V and 0 bases at J, with 11 bases in the middle. CDR3 length: 15 residues. Germline lookup yields CDR1 MGHDK and CDR2 SYGVNS. As DNA, the CDR3 is TGTGCCAGCAGTGAACGACAGGGAGGCTCCTACGAGCAGTACTTC. It encodes CASSERQGGSYEQYF.

The chain joins TRBV10-1 to TRBJ2-3, with 11 bases fitting TRBD2. Germline CDR1 is WNHNN and CDR2 is SYGVQD (reference sequence). J lost 7 bases, V lost 4 bases, and 10 bases had no gene match. The length of the CDR3 is 16 residues. The CDR3 DNA sequence: TGCGCCAGCAGTGCCTATACTAGCGGGGGAATGAATACGCAGTATTTT. It translates to CASSAYTSGGMNTQYF.